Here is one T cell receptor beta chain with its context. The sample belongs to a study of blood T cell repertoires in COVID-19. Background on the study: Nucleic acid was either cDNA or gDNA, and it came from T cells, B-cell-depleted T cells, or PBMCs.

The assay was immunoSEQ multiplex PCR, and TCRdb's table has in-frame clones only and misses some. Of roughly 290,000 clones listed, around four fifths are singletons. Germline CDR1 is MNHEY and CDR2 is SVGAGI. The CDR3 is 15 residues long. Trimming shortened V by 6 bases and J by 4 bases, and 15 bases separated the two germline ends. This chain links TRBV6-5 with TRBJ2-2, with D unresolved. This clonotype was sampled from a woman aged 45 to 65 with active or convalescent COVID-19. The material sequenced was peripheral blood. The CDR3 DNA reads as TGTGCCAGCAGCCGACTCCCCCGGTCCACCGGGGAGCTGTTTTTT. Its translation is CASSRLPRSTGELFF.